These 10 T cell receptor beta chains were all obtained from the same sample, sequenced in a study of blood T cell repertoires in COVID-19. Produced via immunoSEQ multiplex PCR; TCRdb's table is partial and in-frame only. The sample carries under 400,000 clones, 89% recorded once. The sample taken for sequencing was peripheral blood. The receptors derive from a woman aged 55-70 years with COVID-19, enrolled during active disease.

This chain links TRBV7-8 with TRBJ2-7, with 9 bases that match TRBD1. The length of the CDR3 is 14 residues. Germline V gene lookup returns CDR1 SGHVS and CDR2 FQNEAQ. The V and J ends lost 5 bases and 2 bases, in that order; junction bases with no gene match: 4. This chain's CDR3 is CASSLRDRAYEQYF. CDR3 sequence (DNA): TGTGCCAGCAGCCTACGGGACAGGGCCTACGAGCAGTACTTC.

V usage is TRBV1 and J usage is TRBJ2-5; the DNA was not compared with TRBD2, the D call given in the table. TRBV1 is deemed a pseudogene. The CDR3 consists of 15 residues. The CDR3 sequence: CTSSPRRRDPLCGDF. The CDR3 region has the DNA TGCACCAGCAGCCCCCGGAGACGGGACCCTCTATGCGGGGACTTC.

The V and J genes are TRBV9 and TRBJ2-6; 8 nucleotides line up with TRBD2. The CDR3 contains 16 residues. Germline lookup yields CDR1 SGDLS and CDR2 YYNGEE. The V gene end was trimmed by 1 base and the J gene end by 3 bases; junction bases not matched to a gene: 3. This chain's CDR3 is CASSVWRGVGANVLTF. In nucleotides, the CDR3 is TGTGCCAGCAGCGTATGGCGGGGGGTTGGGGCCAACGTCCTGACTTTC.

The chain joins TRBV6-5 to TRBJ2-7; 8 bases are shared with TRBD1. V shed 4 bases and J 0 bases; nucleotides not matched to a gene: 8. Germline loops: CDR1 MNHEY, CDR2 SVGAGI. The CDR3 is made up of 16 amino acids. CDR3 in amino acids: CASSSTGVGSSYEQYF. CDR3 coding DNA: TGTGCCAGCAGTTCGACAGGGGTAGGGAGCTCCTACGAGCAGTACTTC.

The chain uses TRBV2 and TRBJ2-7, with D tentatively TRBD1 (5 bases). CDR1 and CDR2 from the germline V gene are SNHLY and FYNNEI. The V end lost 5 bases, the J end lost 0 bases, and 14 bases lay between the germline ends. This CDR3 has 15 amino acids. The CDR3 DNA reads TGTGCCAGCAGTACCAAACAGGCGTTCTCCTACGAGCAGTACTTC. It yields the protein CASSTKQAFSYEQYF.

This chain connects TRBV29-1 to TRBJ1-1, with a tentative D call TRBD1 (6 bases). Germline V gene lookup returns CDR1 SQVTM and CDR2 ANQGSEA. V lost 5 bases to trimming and J lost 1 base, with 11 bases between them. The CDR3 sequence is 13 residues long. The chain's CDR3 is CSVKQGPNTEAFF. CDR3 nucleotides: TGCAGCGTTAAACAGGGACCGAACACTGAAGCTTTCTTT.

This chain uses TRBV19 with TRBJ1-2; no reliable D call. CDR1 LNHDA and CDR2 SQIVND come from the germline V gene (reference sequence). Trimming shortened V by 2 bases and J by 7 bases, and 14 bases separated the two germline ends. This CDR3 has 14 amino acids. The CDR3 loop reads CASSISAGAGGYTF. Here the CDR3 DNA reads TGTGCCAGTAGTATATCAGCGGGCGCCGGTGGCTACACCTTC.

This chain connects TRBV18 to TRBJ1-2; weak D call: TRBD1 (6 bases). Germline CDR1 KGHSH, CDR2 LQKENI. The ends were cut back, 2 bases at V and 5 bases at J, with 12 bases in the middle. The CDR3 sequence is 14 residues long. DNA for the CDR3: TGTGCCAGCTCACCAGGGACGGACAGTTATGGCTACACCTTC. Its protein is CASSPGTDSYGYTF.

J is TRBJ1-1 and V is TRBV5-4; TRBD1 agrees at 7 bases. Germline CDR1 and CDR2: SGHNT and YYREEE (reference sequence). This CDR3 spans 15 amino acids. J was trimmed by 1 base and V by 4 bases; bases with no gene match: 7. The CDR3 loop reads CASSRGQEGNTEAFF. The CDR3, as DNA: TGTGCCAGCAGCCGCGGACAGGAGGGGAACACTGAAGCTTTCTTT.

This rearrangement joins TRBV2 to TRBJ2-3, with 12 positions matching TRBD2. Germline CDR1 SNHLY, CDR2 FYNNEI. CDR3 length: 16 residues. After removal of 7 bases from V and 0 bases from J, the junction contained 5 bases not matched to a gene. The CDR3 nucleotides are TGTGCCAGCAAGTCCACTAGCGGGGGGAGCACAGATACGCAGTATTTT. Translating gives CASKSTSGGSTDTQYF.